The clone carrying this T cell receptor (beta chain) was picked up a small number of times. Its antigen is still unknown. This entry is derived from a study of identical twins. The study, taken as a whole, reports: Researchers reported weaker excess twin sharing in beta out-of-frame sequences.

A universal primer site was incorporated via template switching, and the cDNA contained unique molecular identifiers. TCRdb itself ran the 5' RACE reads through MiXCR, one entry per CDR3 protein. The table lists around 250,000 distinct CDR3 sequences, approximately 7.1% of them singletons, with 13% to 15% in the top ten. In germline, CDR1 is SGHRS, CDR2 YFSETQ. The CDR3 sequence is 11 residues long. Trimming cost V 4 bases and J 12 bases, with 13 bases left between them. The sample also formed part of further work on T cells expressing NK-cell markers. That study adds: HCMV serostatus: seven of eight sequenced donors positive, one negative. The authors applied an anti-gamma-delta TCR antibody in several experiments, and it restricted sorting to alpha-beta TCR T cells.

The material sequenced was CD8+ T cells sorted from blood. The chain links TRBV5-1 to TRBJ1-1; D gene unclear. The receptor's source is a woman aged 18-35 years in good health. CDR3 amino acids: CASSVGPWTFF. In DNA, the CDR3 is TGCGCCAGCAGCGTAGGACCTTGGACTTTCTTT.